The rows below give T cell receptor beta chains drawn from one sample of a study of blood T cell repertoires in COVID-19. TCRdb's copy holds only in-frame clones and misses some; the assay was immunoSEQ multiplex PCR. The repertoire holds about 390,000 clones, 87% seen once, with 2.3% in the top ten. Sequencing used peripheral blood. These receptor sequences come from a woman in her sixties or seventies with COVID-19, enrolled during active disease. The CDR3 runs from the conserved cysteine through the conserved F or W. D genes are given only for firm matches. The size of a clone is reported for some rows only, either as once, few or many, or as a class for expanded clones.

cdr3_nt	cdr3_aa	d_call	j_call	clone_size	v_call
TGTGCCAGCAGCTTAGGACAGGGAAGTAGTCAGCCCCAGCATTTT	CASSLGQGSSQPQHF	TRBD1	TRBJ1-5	.	TRBV7-3
TGTGCCAGCAGCTTACGGGCGGGGGGAGGCAATGAGCAGTTCTTC	CASSLRAGGGNEQFF	TRBD2	TRBJ2-1	.	TRBV7-8
TGTGCCAGCAGACCCCAGGGGTCGGTGAACACTGAAGCTTTCTTT	CASRPQGSVNTEAFF	.	TRBJ1-1	.	TRBV3-1/TRBV3-2
TGTGCCAGCAGCTTGGGACAGGTCCCCTTTGGGGAGCAGTACTTC	CASSLGQVPFGEQYF	TRBD1	TRBJ2-7	.	TRBV7-3
TGTGCCAGTAAAGACGACAGGGTCTATGGCTACACCTTC	CASKDDRVYGYTF	TRBD1	TRBJ1-2	.	TRBV19
TGTGCCAGCAGCCTACAGGGGGTGAAGGTGTCGGGGGAGCTGTTTTTT	CASSLQGVKVSGELFF	TRBD1	TRBJ2-2	.	TRBV5-4
TGTGCCAGCAGTTACGTTGCACAGTTAAATTATGGCTACACCTTC	CASSYVAQLNYGYTF	.	TRBJ1-2	.	TRBV6-6
TGTGCCAGCAGTTTTAGGGGGACGATCACAGATACGCAGTATTTT	CASSFRGTITDTQYF	.	TRBJ2-3	.	TRBV28
TGTGCCAGCAGCCAAACGGACAGGGAGCAGTACTTC	CASSQTDREQYF	TRBD1	TRBJ2-7	.	TRBV3-1/TRBV3-2
TGTGCCTGGAGTTTAAACAGGGGCGGAGGGTCACCCCTCCACTTT	CAWSLNRGGGSPLHF	TRBD1	TRBJ1-6	.	TRBV30
TGTGCCAGCAGCCCGGGGGGGGTTCAGAATCAGCCCCAGCATTTT	CASSPGGVQNQPQHF	.	TRBJ1-5	.	TRBV28
TGTGCCAGCAGCTTAAGGACAGGGGGCCAAGAGACCCAGTACTTC	CASSLRTGGQETQYF	TRBD1	TRBJ2-5	few	TRBV5-5
TGCGCCAGCAGCTTGGTTCCGACAGGGTTCTATGGCTACACCTTC	CASSLVPTGFYGYTF	TRBD1	TRBJ1-2	medium-sized	TRBV5-1
TGTGCCAGCTCACCTATGACAGAGTGGAACACTGAAGCTTTCTTT	CASSPMTEWNTEAFF	.	TRBJ1-1	.	TRBV18
TGTGCCAGCAGCGCCAACAGGGGGGTATTGGGAAAACTGTTTTTT	CASSANRGVLGKLFF	TRBD1	TRBJ1-4	.	TRBV7-6
TGCAGCGTGAAACCGGGACTCACCACAGATACGCAGTATTTT	CSVKPGLTTDTQYF	.	TRBJ2-3	.	TRBV29-1
TGTGCCAGCAGCTTCGGGGGGACTAATTCACCCCTCCACTTT	CASSFGGTNSPLHF	.	TRBJ1-6	many	TRBV5-6
TGCGCCAGCAGCTCAGACAGGTCTGGGCACGAGCAGTACTTC	CASSSDRSGHEQYF	.	TRBJ2-7	.	TRBV5-1
TGTGCCAGCAGCTGGGCATCCGGGACAGGGAGCTACGAGCAGTACTTC	CASSWASGTGSYEQYF	TRBD1	TRBJ2-7	few	TRBV5-4
TGTGCCAGTCGAGCAGGGGACTCTGGGGCCAACGTCCTGACTTTC	CASRAGDSGANVLTF	.	TRBJ2-6	.	TRBV6-5
TGCGCCAGCAGCTTCTCCAGTACGAACACCGGGGAGCTGTTTTTT	CASSFSSTNTGELFF	.	TRBJ2-2	few	TRBV5-1
TGTGCCAGTAGTAAGGGGGGGTACAATGAGCAGTTCTTC	CASSKGGYNEQFF	.	TRBJ2-1	few	TRBV19
TGTGCCAGTAGTACTCCCCGGAGTGGCAATCAGCCCCAGCATTTT	CASSTPRSGNQPQHF	.	TRBJ1-5	.	TRBV19
TGTGCCAGCAGTGAATCAAATGTAGGGGCCCCTGAAGCTTTCTTT	CASSESNVGAPEAFF	.	TRBJ1-1	.	TRBV25-1
TGTGCCACCAAAGGGGGACAGGGTTCGGGCGGCTACACCTTC	CATKGGQGSGGYTF	TRBD1	TRBJ1-2	.	TRBV15
TGTGCCAGCAGCCAAGTAGGCGGTAGCCCCGGCGAGCAGTACTTC	CASSQVGGSPGEQYF	.	TRBJ2-7	.	TRBV3-1/TRBV3-2
TGTGCCAGCAGCTTAACCGGGACAGGGAACACTGAAGCTTTCTTT	CASSLTGTGNTEAFF	TRBD1	TRBJ1-1	.	TRBV7-3
TGCGCCAGCAGCCCCTCGCCGGTGAACACTGAAGCTTTCTTT	CASSPSPVNTEAFF	.	TRBJ1-1	.	TRBV5-1
TGTGCCAGCAGTGTGGTCGGGGCCCAGCATTTT	CASSVVGAQHF	.	TRBJ1-5	.	TRBV2
TGTGCCAGCAGTTTACAGGGGGGAGAGGACACTGAAGCTTTCTTT	CASSLQGGEDTEAFF	TRBD1	TRBJ1-1	.	TRBV28
TGTGCCAGCAGTGCGCACAGTTTGAGCAATCAGCCCCAGCATTTT	CASSAHSLSNQPQHF	.	TRBJ1-5	.	TRBV28
TGTGCCAGCAGCCCACAGGGGGCCGCGGCTGAAGCTTTCTTT	CASSPQGAAAEAFF	TRBD1	TRBJ1-1	.	TRBV7-6
TGCGCCAGCAGCTTGGAGGGCGGGCGGTCCCTCCACTTT	CASSLEGGRSLHF	.	TRBJ1-6	.	TRBV5-1